This T cell receptor beta chain was recorded in a study of T cells in localized non-small cell lung cancer. In regard to this clone: Its antigen is unidentified.

Study outcomes and limitations: Median detection of top 100 tumor clones in adjacent lung was around 57 clones. A denser population of T cells in blood accompanied longer overall survival.

Profiled with immunoSEQ multiplex PCR; TCRdb holds only in-frame clones, not every one. This sample has tens of thousands of clones, with around four fifths found just once. This clonotype originated in a man aged 40-75 years with stage I lung adenocarcinoma. Sequences were derived from peripheral blood, sampled before any cancer treatment.

CDR3 residues: CASSPDYRRAGYF. The CDR3 DNA reads TGTGCCAGCAGCCCCGACTACCGGAGGGCAGGATATTTT. The chain links TRBV27 to TRBJ2-3; TRBD2 might be the D (6 bases). The V and J ends lost 6 bases and 15 bases respectively, with 22 bases between them. Germline CDR1 and CDR2: MNHEY and SMNVEV (reference sequence). The CDR3 loop spans 13 amino acids.